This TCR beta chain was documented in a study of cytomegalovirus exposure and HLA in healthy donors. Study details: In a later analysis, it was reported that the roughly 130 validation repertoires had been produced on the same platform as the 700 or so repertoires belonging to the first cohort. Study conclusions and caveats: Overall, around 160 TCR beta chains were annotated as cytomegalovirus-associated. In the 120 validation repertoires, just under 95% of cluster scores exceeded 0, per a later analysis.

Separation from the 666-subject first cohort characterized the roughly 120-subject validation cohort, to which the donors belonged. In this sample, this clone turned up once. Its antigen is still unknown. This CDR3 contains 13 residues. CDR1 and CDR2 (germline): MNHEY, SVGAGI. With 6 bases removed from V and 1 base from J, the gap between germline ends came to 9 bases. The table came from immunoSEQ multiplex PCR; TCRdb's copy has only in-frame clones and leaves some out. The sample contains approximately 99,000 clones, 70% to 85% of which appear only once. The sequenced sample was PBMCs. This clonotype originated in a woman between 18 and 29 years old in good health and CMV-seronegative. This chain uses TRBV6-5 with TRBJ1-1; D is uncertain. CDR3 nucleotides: TGTGCCAGCAGCTACACTCCGAACACTGAAGCTTTCTTT. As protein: CASSYTPNTEAFF.